The present entry profiles one T cell receptor beta chain with its context. Membership in each cohort depended on participant-reported clinical history. There are 15 residues in the CDR3. The V and J ends lost 7 bases and 4 bases respectively, with 17 bases between them. Looked up from germline, CDR1 is MDHEN and CDR2 is SYDVKM. The repertoire was sequenced with immunoSEQ multiplex PCR; TCRdb's copy has only in-frame clones and lacks some. The repertoire holds under 500,000 clones, with more than 80% as singletons. The data stem from a study of blood T cell repertoires in COVID-19. As for the study in general: There were acute and convalescent COVID-19 samples, and they came from the United States, Italy and Spain.

Sequencing was performed on PBMCs or T cells enriched from blood (not recorded which). V and J are TRBV28 and TRBJ1-5; D may be TRBD1 (6 bases). This TCR was sampled from a man aged 25 to 40 who had recovered from COVID-19. The CDR3 region has the DNA TGTGCCAGCAATGGAGTAGGGGGTGGAAATCAGCCCCAGCATTTT. Translation gives CASNGVGGGNQPQHF. Using reference TRBV28 and TRBJ1-5 for the parts outside the CDR3, the full variable domain is DVKVTQSSRYLVKRTGEKVFLECVQDMDHENMFWYRQDPGLGLRLIYFSYDVKMKEKGDIPEGYSVSREKKERFSLILESASTNQTSMYLCASNGVGGGNQPQHFGDGTRLSIL.